The T cell receptor beta chain under discussion was sequenced for a study of neurological immune-mediated disorders. CDR1 SEHNR and CDR2 FQNEAQ come from the germline V gene (reference sequence). V lost 4 bases and J lost 8, with 20 bases in between. This CDR3 spans 15 amino acids. This clonotype came up many times. 5'RACE generated cDNA with 10-nucleotide random UMIs. TCRdb re-called the 5' RACE reads with MiXCR, one entry per CDR3 protein. Among tens of thousands of distinct CDR3 sequences, roughly 4.5% were seen once, and the ten largest hold about 6.9%. The sample was PBMCs. V gene TRBV7-9 combines with J gene TRBJ1-1; D ambiguous. The receptor was derived from a man aged 25-45 years with multiple sclerosis. CDR3 in DNA: TGTGCCAGCAGCTACGCCTATGTGAGAGCCGACGAAGCTTTCTTT. This sequence encodes CASSYAYVRADEAFF.